The clone carrying this T cell receptor beta chain was detected ten times or more. Its target is not known. The data stem from a study of blood T cells in healthy people across ages. Points from the study as a whole: As naive T cell percentage varied, TCR beta diversity correlated strongly with it. It was held that the diversity estimates obtained from one million T cells were underestimates. Getting older went along with TCR beta diversity per million T cells dropping roughly linearly.

This CDR3 comprises 15 residues. V shed 3 bases and J 7 bases; nucleotides not matched to a gene: 7. Together with a sample-barcoded 5' primer, a J-beta primer mix was included in a second PCR lasting 7 to 11 cycles. Each CDR3 protein gets one entry after TCRdb re-called the 5' RACE reads with MiXCR. The sample consists of approximately 810,000 distinct CDR3 sequences, 29% of them appearing once. V usage is TRBV12-3 or TRBV12-4 and J usage is TRBJ2-1; 9 bases map to TRBD2. This receptor was identified in an elderly woman in good health. The specimen sequenced was blood. CDR3 sequence reads: CASSLMSGGSNEQFF. The CDR3, as DNA: TGTGCCAGCAGTTTGATGAGCGGGGGGTCAAATGAGCAGTTCTTC.